This T cell receptor beta chain was observed in a study of T cell repertoires in cytomegalovirus infection. About the research overall: Indicated by public TCR beta signatures were CMV infection and matching HLA type. Study results and limitations: People with CMV and the relevant HLA were identified by cumulative public TCR beta family frequency. The ex vivo response was dominated by HLA-C-restricted CMV-specific TCR beta clonotypes.

With regard to this clonotype: Its target is not known.

Trimming removed 7 bases from V and 5 bases from J, with 14 bases in between. The germline V gene has CDR1 SNHLY and CDR2 FYNNEI. This CDR3 spans 13 amino acids. TCRdb passed the reads through MiXCR, listing each CDR3 protein once. The sample has some 240,000 distinct CDR3 sequences; approximately 15% are singletons. This rearrangement joins TRBV2 to TRBJ1-2; D is undetermined. The TCR originated in a human donor in good health (CMV status not recorded). Some clones in this sample may be carry-over from other donors' samples. What was sequenced was CD8+ T cells from PBMCs. Written as DNA, the CDR3 is TGTGCCAGCATGGGCCGCCGGGCTTATGGCTACACCTTC. The encoded protein is CASMGRRAYGYTF.